The following is a T cell receptor beta chain sequence with its context. Its antigen is not identified. The sample is drawn from a study of post-analysis software for immune sequencing data. The library was made from cDNA and included unique molecular identifiers. Roughly 500,000 cDNA molecules were obtained from roughly 1 to 10 million T cells. TCRdb ran MiXCR on the PCR reads and lists one entry per CDR3 protein. The sample consists of roughly 200,000 distinct CDR3 sequences, 29% of them appearing once. General study points: The five TRBV segments detected at higher frequency in patients than in controls included TRBV5-6, TRBV5-1 and TRBV20-1. Significantly decreased normalized Chao1 diversity was recorded for multiple sclerosis patients relative to controls.

V was pared by 2 bases and J by 5 bases, with 10 bases between. CDR3 length: 15 amino acids. Per the germline V gene, CDR1 is MNHNY and CDR2 is SVGAGI (reference sequence). Input material: blood. The chain recombines TRBV6-6 with TRBJ1-6, with D maybe TRBD1 (6 bases). This clonotype originated in a girl aged 2-17 years with multiple sclerosis. CDR3 nucleotide sequence: TGTGCCAGCAGTTACGGGAACAGGGATAATTCACCCCTCCACTTT. This codes for CASSYGNRDNSPLHF.